The next 31 T cell receptor beta chains were all read from a single sample in a study of blood T cells in healthy people across ages. Combining a sample-barcoded 5' primer with a J-beta primer mix, a second PCR ran for about 7 to 11 cycles. Using its own MiXCR run on the 5' RACE reads, TCRdb lists one record per CDR3 protein. The top ten hold more than 4% of the sample, which has approximately 1.5 million distinct CDR3 sequences, less than 45% seen once. Specimen: blood. These receptors came from a woman between 18 and 29 years old in good health.

The chain joins TRBV11-2 to TRBJ1-2, with unresolved D. The V and J ends lost 3 bases and 2 bases respectively, with 10 bases between them. CDR1 SGHAT and CDR2 FQNNGV come from the germline V gene. The CDR3 runs to 14 residues. CDR3 DNA sequence: TGTGCCAGCAGCTTCGTAAGCGGGAACTATGGCTACACCTTC. Amino acids: CASSFVSGNYGYTF.

DNA for the CDR3: TGCGCCAGCAGCCAATTAGCGGGGGACCAAGAGACCCAGTACTTC. Translated, it gives CASSQLAGDQETQYF. The V gene is TRBV4-1, the J gene TRBJ2-5, with 9 bases matching TRBD2. V lost 2 bases, J lost 0 bases, and 1 base stayed unmatched. Germline CDR1 MGHRA, CDR2 YSYEKL. The CDR3 consists of 15 residues.

The chain recombines TRBV5-1 with TRBJ2-3; D is uncertain. V lost 0 bases and J lost 4, with 12 bases in between. Per germline, CDR1 SGHRS and CDR2 YFSETQ. The CDR3 is made up of 15 amino acids. Written as DNA, the CDR3 is TGCGCCAGCAGCTTGGGAAGTAGCCGGGCAGATACGCAGTATTTT. This gives the protein CASSLGSSRADTQYF.

The table lists this clonotype with a few counts. The chain is built from TRBV12-3 or TRBV12-4 and TRBJ1-1; the D is unclear. This CDR3 is built from 14 residues. Between the trimmed V and J ends, which lost 5 bases and 0 bases, there was a span of 10 bases. DNA for the CDR3: TGTGCCAGCAGTCCTATGGGTATGAACACTGAAGCTTTCTTT. This translates into CASSPMGMNTEAFF.

V is TRBV27 and J is TRBJ1-5; the D is unclear. Germline V gene sequence: CDR1 MNHEY, CDR2 SMNVEV (reference sequence). The V end was cut by 6 bases, the J end by 3 bases, with 12 bases between. CDR3 size: 14 residues. The CDR3 loop is CASRRHSDNQPQHF. The CDR3 bases are TGTGCCAGCAGAAGACATTCTGACAATCAGCCCCAGCATTTT.

V gene TRBV11-2 combines with J gene TRBJ2-1; 8 bases match TRBD1. The J call may not be correct, given that the DNA end is closer to TRBJ2-7. Germline CDR1 and CDR2: SGHAT and FQNNGV. The CDR3 covers 15 residues. As DNA, the CDR3 is TGTGCCAGCAGCTTGGACAGGGCGGGGTACAATGAGCAGTACTTC. This translates into CASSLDRAGYNEQYF.

This clonotype was counted only a few times. The J gene is TRBJ1-5, the V gene TRBV6-2 or TRBV6-3, with D possibly TRBD1 on 5 matching bases. Per the germline V gene, CDR1 is MNHEY and CDR2 is SVGEGT. V gave up 3 bases and J gave up 4 bases, with 13 bases separating them. This CDR3 contains 15 residues. The CDR3 bases are TGTGCCAGCAGTTATATGCGGACACAAAATCAGCCCCAGCATTTT. Its translation: CASSYMRTQNQPQHF.

In its sample, this clonotype was seen a few times. CDR3 region: CASSWPPSRAEAFF. For the CDR3, the DNA is TGTGCCAGCAGTTGGCCTCCCAGTAGGGCTGAAGCTTTCTTT. V is TRBV12-3 or TRBV12-4 and J is TRBJ1-1; D unclear. Trimming shortened V by 4 bases and J by 6 bases, and 15 bases separated the two germline ends. This CDR3 is built from 14 residues.

J is TRBJ2-1 and V is TRBV6-2 or TRBV6-3; no firm D call. Germline lookup yields CDR1 MNHEY and CDR2 SVGEGT. The CDR3 runs 15 residues. V lost 8 bases and J 0 bases, leaving 14 bases between the germline ends. The CDR3 loop reads CASSATVSSYNEQFF. Here the CDR3 DNA reads TGTGCCAGCTCGGCAACGGTTAGCTCCTACAATGAGCAGTTCTTC.

This clonotype was observed once. One end of the junction does not line up with germline, which may come from a read error. The chain has TRBV12-3 or TRBV12-4 and TRBJ1-6, with a weak D call TRBD1 (6 bases). This CDR3 contains 15 residues. The CDR3 coding sequence is TGTGCCAGCAGCCCACAGGGACCGCGTCGGTCACCCCCCCACTTT. It yields the protein CASSPQGPRRSPPHF.

The chain recombines TRBV7-9 with TRBJ1-4, with 7 nucleotides matching TRBD1. This CDR3 is built from 16 residues. Germline-derived CDR1 and CDR2 are SEHNR and FQNEAQ (reference sequence). V lost 3 bases to trimming and J lost 7 bases; unmatched junction nucleotides: 11. CDR3: CASSFRGQTGSEKLFF. CDR3 coding DNA: TGTGCCAGCAGCTTCAGGGGACAGACCGGTAGTGAAAAACTGTTTTTT.

This clonotype has more than one count but fewer than ten. The rearrangement links TRBV30 to TRBJ2-3; 10 bases align to TRBD2. The trim removed 4 bases at V and 3 bases at J, leaving 1 base unmatched. Per the germline V gene, CDR1 is GTSNPN and CDR2 is SVGIG (reference sequence). The length of the CDR3 is 13 residues. The CDR3 protein is CAWKTSGTDTQYF. Here the CDR3 DNA reads TGTGCCTGGAAGACTAGCGGGACAGATACGCAGTATTTT.

The rearrangement uses TRBV13 and TRBJ2-5; a weak D match, TRBD2 (5 bases). The J call may be mistaken, given a closer DNA end match to TRBJ2-1. Germline loops: CDR1 PRHDT, CDR2 FYEKMQ (reference sequence). The CDR3 has 14 amino acids. CDR3 residues: CASSPRARTETQFF. CDR3 DNA sequence: TGTGCCAGCAGCCCGAGGGCCCGAACGGAGACCCAGTTCTTC.

In this sample, this clonotype turned up a few times. The gene calls are TRBV18 and TRBJ1-5; D unclear. Germline V gene lookup returns CDR1 KGHSH and CDR2 LQKENI. The V gene lost 6 bases and the J gene lost 7 bases, with 13 bases spanning the gap. This CDR3 is built from 13 residues. The CDR3 region is CASSTTGEQPQHF. Written as DNA, the CDR3 is TGTGCCAGCTCTACCACCGGGGAACAGCCCCAGCATTTT.

The chain employs TRBV6-5 and TRBJ2-5; TRBD1 is a possible D gene (5 bases). The CDR3 contains 18 residues. The germline V gene has CDR1 MNHEY and CDR2 SVGAGI. Trimming took off 0 bases at V and 7 bases at J, with 24 bases between the two ends. CDR3: CASSYSRVSGPRGGTQYF. CDR3 sequence (DNA): TGTGCCAGCAGTTACTCGAGAGTATCAGGGCCAAGAGGTGGGACCCAGTACTTC.

J is TRBJ2-2 and V is TRBV4-1, with a possible D match to TRBD1 (5 bases). The germline CDR1 and CDR2 sequences are MGHRA and YSYEKL. This CDR3 spans 19 amino acids. Trimming pared 5 bases from V and 0 bases from J, leaving 22 bases between. The CDR3 loop reads CASSYKGGQEIPNTGELFF. The CDR3 nucleotides read TGCGCCAGCAGCTATAAAGGTGGACAAGAAATTCCGAACACCGGGGAGCTGTTTTTT.

V is TRBV30 and J is TRBJ1-1; TRBD1 is a possible D gene (5 bases). In germline, CDR1 is GTSNPN, CDR2 SVGIG (reference sequence). V was trimmed by 0 bases and J by 5 bases, leaving 13 bases between them. The CDR3 totals 14 residues. This CDR3 is CAWSVLWGDTEAFF. CDR3 nucleotide sequence: TGTGCCTGGAGTGTACTCTGGGGGGATACTGAAGCTTTCTTT.

For the CDR3, the DNA is TGTGCCAGCAGCCAAGTAGGGCCCGGGAAGGAAGCTTTCTTT. Translation: CASSQVGPGKEAFF. V gene TRBV14 combines with J gene TRBJ1-1; D not resolved. The V end was cut by 1 base, the J end by 8 bases, with 14 bases between. The CDR3 length is 14 residues. Germline CDR1 SGHDN, CDR2 FVKESK.

This clonotype turned up a few times. This sequence joins TRBV4-2 and TRBJ1-6, with D uncertain. V shed 4 bases and J shed 5 bases, with 9 bases lying between them. Germline assignment: CDR1 LGHNA and CDR2 YNFKEQ. This CDR3 is built from 14 residues. The DNA of the CDR3 is TGTGCCAGCAGCCGGAACGCGGATAATTCACCCCTCCACTTT. Its protein product is CASSRNADNSPLHF.

V is TRBV6-5 and J is TRBJ2-7, with D perhaps matching TRBD1 (5 bases). CDR3 length: 12 residues. In germline, CDR1 is MNHEY, CDR2 SVGAGI. Trimming left V 6 bases short and J 8 bases short, with 14 bases between. The CDR3 spells CASRQGAEKQYF. In nucleotides, the CDR3 is TGTGCCAGCAGACAAGGGGCCGAAAAGCAGTACTTC.

The sample holds a few counts of this clonotype. The genes are TRBV20-1 and TRBJ1-3; no firm D call. CDR1 and CDR2 from the germline V gene are DFQATT and SNEGSKA (reference sequence). V was cut by 4 bases and J by 0 bases, with 7 bases left in between. The CDR3 runs 13 residues. CDR3 in amino acids: CSATDLSGNTIYF. The DNA of the CDR3 is TGCAGTGCTACGGACCTCTCTGGAAACACCATATATTTT.

This rearrangement joins TRBV9 to TRBJ1-1, with a tentative D call TRBD1 (5 bases). V dropped 4 bases and J dropped 1 base, with 17 bases sitting between them. This CDR3 has 16 amino acids. Germline V gene data show CDR1 as SGDLS and CDR2 as YYNGEE. The CDR3 DNA reads as TGTGCCAGCAGCCCCCGTCGGGGGGGAAGGAACACTGAAGCTTTCTTT. As protein: CASSPRRGGRNTEAFF.

The CDR3 spells CASTRRMGLAGDTGELFF. Written as DNA, the CDR3 is TGTGCCAGTACCAGGCGGATGGGCCTAGCGGGTGACACCGGGGAGCTGTTTTTT. This chain connects TRBV19 to TRBJ2-2, with 8 nucleotides matching TRBD2. V shed 7 bases and J 3 bases; nucleotides not matched to a gene: 16. CDR1 is LNHDA and CDR2 is SQIVND in the germline V gene (reference sequence). The CDR3 is 18 residues long.

This clonotype occurred a few times. V is TRBV10-3 and J is TRBJ1-5; maybe TRBD1 (6 bases). Trimming pared 2 bases from V and 6 bases from J, leaving 14 bases between. CDR1 and CDR2 from the germline V gene are ENHRY and SYGVKD. This CDR3 comprises 15 residues. CDR3 in DNA: TGTGCCATCAGTGAGAGGGTAACAGGGCTTCAGCCCCAGCATTTT. This encodes CAISERVTGLQPQHF.

The rearrangement uses TRBV11-2 and TRBJ2-7; D may be TRBD1 or TRBD2 (5 bases each). This CDR3 contains 15 residues. Germline V gene lookup returns CDR1 SGHAT and CDR2 FQNNGV. V was pared by 4 bases and J by 4 bases, with 17 bases between. The CDR3 DNA follows: TGTGCCAGCAGCTCAGCCGGGACGCCCAATTACGAGCAGTACTTC. Protein product: CASSSAGTPNYEQYF.

Points on this clonotype: One end of the junction varies from germline; a read error may be responsible. The chain carries TRBV28 and TRBJ1-5, with D possibly being TRBD1 (5 bases). The CDR3 spans 17 residues. CDR1 is MDHEN and CDR2 is SYDVKM in the germline V gene. The CDR3 sequence: CASSLWGYRRKNQPQHF. The CDR3 DNA reads TGTGCCAGCAGCTTATGGGGGTATAGACGGAAAAATCAGCCCCAGCATTTT.

V gene TRBV7-2 combines with J gene TRBJ1-5; 9 bases match TRBD1. Germline CDR1 is SGHTA and CDR2 is FQGNSA. CDR3 length: 16 amino acids. The V gene end was trimmed by 1 base and the J gene end by 9 bases; junction bases not matched to a gene: 10. CDR3 DNA sequence: TGTGCCAGCAGCTTAGTCACACGAGACAGGGGGTGGCCCCAGCATTTT. Amino acid sequence: CASSLVTRDRGWPQHF.

Notes on this clonotype: An end of the junction differs from the germline gene, which may be a read error. The chain employs TRBV12-3 or TRBV12-4 and TRBJ1-6; D unclear. The CDR3 extends over 14 amino acids. CDR3 protein: CASSLNQAGSPPHF. For the CDR3, the DNA is TGTGCCAGCAGTTTAAATCAGGCGGGTTCACCCCCCCACTTT.

V gene TRBV2 combines with J gene TRBJ2-2; no clear D gene. The V gene's germline CDR1 is SNHLY and CDR2 FYNNEI. V was cut by 1 base and J by 3 bases, with 6 bases left in between. The CDR3 sequence is 14 residues long. The CDR3 spells CASSEGLYTGELFF. CDR3 bases: TGTGCCAGCAGTGAAGGACTGTACACCGGGGAGCTGTTTTTT.

There are a few counts of this clonotype. DNA for the CDR3: TGCAGTGCTGCCCCTACAGGGTACACTGAAGCTTTCTTT. Protein product: CSAAPTGYTEAFF. The chain recombines TRBV20-1 with TRBJ1-1, with D maybe TRBD1 (6 bases). Trimming took off 5 bases at V and 3 bases at J, with 13 bases between the two ends. The germline V gene has CDR1 DFQATT and CDR2 SNEGSKA (reference sequence). The CDR3 covers 13 residues.

This clonotype was detected only a few times. Here the CDR3 reads CASSPRTTGELFF. CDR3 sequence (DNA): TGCGCCAGCAGCCCTCGAACCACCGGGGAGCTGTTTTTT. The chain combines TRBV4-3 with TRBJ2-2, with D uncertain. Trimming cost V 4 bases and J 4 bases, with 7 bases left between them. The germline V gene has CDR1 LGHNA and CDR2 YSLEER. The CDR3 is made up of 13 amino acids.